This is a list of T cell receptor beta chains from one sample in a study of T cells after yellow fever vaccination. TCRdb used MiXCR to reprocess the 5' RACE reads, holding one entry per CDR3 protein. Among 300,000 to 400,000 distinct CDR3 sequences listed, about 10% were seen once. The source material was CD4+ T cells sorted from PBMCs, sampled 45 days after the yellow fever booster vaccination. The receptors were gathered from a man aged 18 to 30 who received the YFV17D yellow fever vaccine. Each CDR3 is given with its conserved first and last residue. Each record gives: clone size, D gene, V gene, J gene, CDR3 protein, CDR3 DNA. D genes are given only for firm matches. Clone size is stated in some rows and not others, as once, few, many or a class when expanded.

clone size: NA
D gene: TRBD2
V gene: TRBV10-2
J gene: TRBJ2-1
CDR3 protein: CARMTRGSSYNEQFF
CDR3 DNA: TGCGCCAGGATGACGCGGGGGTCCTCCTACAATGAGCAGTTCTTC

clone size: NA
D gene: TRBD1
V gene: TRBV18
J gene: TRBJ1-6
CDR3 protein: CASSPQGANNSPLHF
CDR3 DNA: TGTGCCAGCTCACCGCAGGGGGCGAATAATTCACCCCTCCACTTT

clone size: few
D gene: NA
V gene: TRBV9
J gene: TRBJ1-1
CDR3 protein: CASSVVDWGTEAFF
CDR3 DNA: TGTGCCAGCAGCGTTGTGGACTGGGGCACTGAAGCTTTCTTT

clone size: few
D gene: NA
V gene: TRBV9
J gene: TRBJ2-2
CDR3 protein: CASSVDGRPGELFF
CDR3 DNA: TGTGCCAGCAGCGTAGACGGGCGACCCGGGGAGCTGTTTTTT

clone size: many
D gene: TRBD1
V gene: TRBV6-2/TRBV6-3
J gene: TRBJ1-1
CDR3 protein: CASSELTGVNTEAFF
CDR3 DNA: TGTGCCAGCAGTGAGCTGACAGGGGTGAACACTGAAGCTTTCTTT

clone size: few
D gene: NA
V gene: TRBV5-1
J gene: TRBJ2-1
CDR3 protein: CASGYGRGSYNEQFF
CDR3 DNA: TGCGCCAGCGGGTACGGCAGGGGCTCCTACAATGAGCAGTTCTTC

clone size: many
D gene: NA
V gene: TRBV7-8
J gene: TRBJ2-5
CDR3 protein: CASSLAGLQETQYF
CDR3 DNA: TGTGCCAGCAGCTTAGCAGGTCTCCAAGAGACCCAGTACTTC

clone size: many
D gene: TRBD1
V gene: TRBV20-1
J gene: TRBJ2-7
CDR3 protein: CSALDRDKIFSYEQYF
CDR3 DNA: TGCAGTGCTCTAGACAGGGACAAAATTTTTTCCTACGAGCAGTACTTC

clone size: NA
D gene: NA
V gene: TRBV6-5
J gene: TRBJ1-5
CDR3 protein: CASSYSHTLRQPQHF
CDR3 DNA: TGTGCCAGCAGTTACTCTCATACACTGCGCCAGCCCCAGCATTTT

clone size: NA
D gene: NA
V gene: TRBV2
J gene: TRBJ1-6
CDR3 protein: CASSGQSPLHF
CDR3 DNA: TGTGCCAGCAGTGGGCAGTCACCCCTCCACTTT

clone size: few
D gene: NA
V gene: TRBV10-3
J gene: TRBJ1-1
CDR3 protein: CAITPAGHTEAFF
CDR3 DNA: TGTGCCATAACCCCTGCGGGGCATACTGAAGCTTTCTTT

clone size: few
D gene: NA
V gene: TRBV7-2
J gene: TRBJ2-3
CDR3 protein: CASSSQGSGEPDTQYF
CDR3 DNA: TGTGCCAGCAGCTCCCAAGGATCGGGGGAGCCAGATACGCAGTATTTT

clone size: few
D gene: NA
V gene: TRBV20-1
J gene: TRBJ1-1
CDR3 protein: CSAPKTGLKAFF
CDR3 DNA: TGCAGTGCCCCTAAGACAGGCCTAAAAGCTTTCTTT

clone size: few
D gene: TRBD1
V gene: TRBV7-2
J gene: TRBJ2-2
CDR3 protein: CASSPRTGPNTGELFF
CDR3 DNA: TGTGCCAGCAGCCCGCGGACAGGGCCCAACACCGGGGAGCTGTTTTTT

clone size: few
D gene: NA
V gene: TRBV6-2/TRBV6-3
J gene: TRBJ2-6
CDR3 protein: CASSLRGRHPSGANVLTF
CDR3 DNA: TGTGCCAGCAGTTTGCGGGGGCGGCATCCCTCTGGGGCCAACGTCCTGACTTTC

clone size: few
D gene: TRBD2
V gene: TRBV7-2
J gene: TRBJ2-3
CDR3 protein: CASRNGLASDTQYF
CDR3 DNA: TGTGCCAGCAGGAACGGACTAGCTAGTGATACGCAGTATTTT

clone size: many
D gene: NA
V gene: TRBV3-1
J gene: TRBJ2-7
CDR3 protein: CASSQTGGVYEQYF
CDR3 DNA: TGTGCCAGCAGCCAGACCGGGGGTGTCTACGAGCAGTACTTC

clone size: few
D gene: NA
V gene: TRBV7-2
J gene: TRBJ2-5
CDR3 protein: CASSLNLAQETQYF
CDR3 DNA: TGTGCCAGCAGCTTAAATCTAGCCCAAGAGACCCAGTACTTC

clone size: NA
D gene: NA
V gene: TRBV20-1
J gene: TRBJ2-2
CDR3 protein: CSARQAGMMNTGELFFF
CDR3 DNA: NA

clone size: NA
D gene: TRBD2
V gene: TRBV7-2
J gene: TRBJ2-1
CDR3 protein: CASSLGGTSGTNEQFF
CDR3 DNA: TGTGCCAGCAGCTTAGGGGGGACTAGCGGAACTAATGAGCAGTTCTTC

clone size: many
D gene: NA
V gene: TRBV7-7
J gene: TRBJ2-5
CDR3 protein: CASSLGNVETQYF
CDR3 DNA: TGTGCCAGCAGCTTAGGGAATGTCGAGACCCAGTACTTC

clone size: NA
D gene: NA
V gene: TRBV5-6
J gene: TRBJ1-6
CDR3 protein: CASSSPRTAGGPLHF
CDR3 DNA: TGTGCCAGCAGCTCGCCGAGGACAGCCGGAGGTCCCCTCCACTTT

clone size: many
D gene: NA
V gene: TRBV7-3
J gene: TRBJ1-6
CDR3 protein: CASSQGESSPLHF
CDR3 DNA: TGTGCCAGCAGTCAGGGAGAGTCGTCACCCCTCCACTTT

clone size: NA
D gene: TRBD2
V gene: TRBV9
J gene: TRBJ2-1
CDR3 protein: CASSDSSGVDNEQFF
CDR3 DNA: TGTGCCAGCAGTGACTCTAGCGGGGTCGACAATGAGCAGTTCTTC

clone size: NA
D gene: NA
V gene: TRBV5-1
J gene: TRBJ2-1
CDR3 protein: CASSLGGRPRGYGGEQFF
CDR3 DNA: TGCGCCAGCAGCTTGGGGGGCCGGCCTAGAGGGTACGGCGGTGAGCAGTTCTTC

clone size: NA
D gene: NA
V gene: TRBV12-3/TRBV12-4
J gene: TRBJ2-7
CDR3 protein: CASSLVPRPYEQYF
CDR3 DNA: TGTGCCAGCAGTTTAGTACCGAGACCGTACGAGCAGTACTTC

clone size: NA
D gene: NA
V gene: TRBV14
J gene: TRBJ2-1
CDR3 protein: CASANGGYEQFF
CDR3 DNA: TGTGCCAGTGCTAACGGGGGCTATGAGCAGTTCTTC

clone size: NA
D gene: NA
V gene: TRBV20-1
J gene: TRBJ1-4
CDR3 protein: CSARPRGNEKLFF
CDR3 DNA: TGCAGTGCCCGGCCGCGCGGGAATGAAAAACTGTTTTTT

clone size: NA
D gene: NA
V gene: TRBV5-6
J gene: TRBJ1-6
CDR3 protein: CASSFPTTDENSPLHF
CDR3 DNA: TGTGCCAGCAGCTTTCCCACGACCGATGAGAATTCACCCCTCCACTTT

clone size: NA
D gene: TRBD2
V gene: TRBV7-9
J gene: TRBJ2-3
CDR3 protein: CASSPRPGLAGADTQYF
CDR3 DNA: TGTGCCAGCAGCCCGCGGCCGGGACTAGCGGGGGCAGATACGCAGTATTTT

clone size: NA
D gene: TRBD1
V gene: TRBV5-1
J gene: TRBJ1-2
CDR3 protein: CASTHLETGGYGYTF
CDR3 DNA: TGCGCCAGCACCCACTTAGAGACAGGGGGTTACGGCTACACCTTC

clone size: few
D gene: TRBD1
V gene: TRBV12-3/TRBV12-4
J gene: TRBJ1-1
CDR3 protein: CASSLGQAGAEAFF
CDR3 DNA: TGTGCCAGCAGTTTGGGACAGGCCGGGGCTGAAGCTTTCTTT

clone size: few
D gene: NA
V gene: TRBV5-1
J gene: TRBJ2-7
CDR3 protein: CASSLRQEYEQYF
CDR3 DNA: TGCGCCAGCAGCTTACGGCAGGAGTACGAGCAGTACTTC

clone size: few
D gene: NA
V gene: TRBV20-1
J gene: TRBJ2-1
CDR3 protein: CSARGQVLYNEQFF
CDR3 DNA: TGCAGTGCTAGAGGTCAGGTACTATACAATGAGCAGTTCTTC

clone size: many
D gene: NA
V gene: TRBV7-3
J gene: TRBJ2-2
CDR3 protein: CASSGDAGELFF
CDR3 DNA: TGTGCCAGCAGTGGGGACGCCGGGGAGCTGTTTTTT

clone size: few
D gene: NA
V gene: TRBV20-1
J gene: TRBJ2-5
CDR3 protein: CSAYPLPGHQETQYF
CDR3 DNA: TGCAGTGCCTACCCCCTACCGGGGCACCAAGAGACCCAGTACTTC

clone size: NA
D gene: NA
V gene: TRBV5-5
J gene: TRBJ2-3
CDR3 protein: CASSLQGRDTDTQYF
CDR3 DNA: TGTGCCAGCAGCTTACAGGGGCGGGATACAGATACGCAGTATTTT